This T cell receptor (beta chain) was captured in a study of blood T cell repertoires in COVID-19. The CDR3 spans 16 residues. V was cut by 6 bases and J by 3 bases, with 17 bases left in between. Germline assignment: CDR1 LNHDA and CDR2 SQIVND (reference sequence). Sequencing used immunoSEQ multiplex PCR; TCRdb keeps in-frame clones, though not all of them. The table records some 300,000 clones, 89% of them present only once. This TCR was sampled from a woman aged 40-49 years who had recovered from COVID-19. The chain has TRBV19 and TRBJ1-4; D might be TRBD1 (5 bases). The sample taken for sequencing was PBMCs or T cells enriched from blood (not recorded which). CDR3 residues: CASRKSPGYANEKLFF. CDR3 coding DNA: TGTGCCAGTAGGAAATCGCCAGGGTACGCTAATGAAAAACTGTTTTTT.